This T cell receptor beta chain was profiled in a study of T cell responses to AZD1222 COVID-19 vaccine. Germline V gene sequence: CDR1 MNHEY, CDR2 SVGEGT. This CDR3 contains 14 residues. V gave up 0 bases and J gave up 4 bases; unmatched junction bases: 2. Measured with immunoSEQ multiplex PCR; TCRdb has only the in-frame clones, and not every one. This table has about 140,000 clones, roughly 90% appearing once. This TCR derives from an adult who received the AZD1222 COVID-19 vaccine. The sequences come from peripheral blood, collected 28 days after the second AZD1222 dose. The chain uses TRBV6-2 or TRBV6-3 and TRBJ1-2; 7 bases line up with TRBD1. The CDR3 DNA is TGTGCCAGCAGTTACTCAACAGGGGCCTATGGCTACACCTTC. Residues: CASSYSTGAYGYTF.